This T cell receptor beta chain was sequenced during a study of T cell changes during pregnancy in multiple sclerosis. Clones were read by immunoSEQ multiplex PCR, and TCRdb kept only the in-frame ones, dropping some. The table lists about 70,000 clones, around 90% of them singletons, with 2.1% in the top ten. Per germline, CDR1 SGHTA and CDR2 FQGNSA. CDR3 length: 17 residues. J lost 1 base, V lost 2 bases, and 6 bases had no gene match. The genes are TRBV7-2 and TRBJ2-5, with 11 bases aligning to TRBD2. The sequences come from peripheral blood, collected in the second trimester of pregnancy. The receptor comes from a female donor in good health, enrolled as a control in a pregnancy study. The CDR3 loop reads CASSLYGTSGIQETQYF. CDR3 nucleotide sequence: TGTGCCAGCAGCTTATACGGGACTAGCGGAATCCAAGAGACCCAGTACTTC.